This T cell receptor (beta chain) emerged from a study of cytomegalovirus exposure and HLA in healthy donors. Points on this clone: Antigen: not known. Different DNA sequences within this sample yield the same CDR3.

PCR was performed using 60 Vbeta and 13 Jbeta primers. Assay used: immunoSEQ multiplex PCR; TCRdb lists only in-frame clones, some missing. The data contain about 150,000 clones, more than 75% of them seen just once; the ten biggest clones take up roughly 0.99%. General observations from the study: In vitro, a few CMV-associated chains proved specific for CMV antigens. A cluster of highly shared sequence variants was likely a sequencing artifact. An ancestry cluster, one associated with Asian ancestry, reportedly showed fewer N-insertions than the approximately 650-donor mean in a later analysis. Trimming of TCR beta V- and J-genes showed a link, identified in a later analysis, to a missense DCLRE1C variant.

The sequence was obtained from a male donor in good health and CMV-seronegative. The specimen sequenced was PBMCs.

CDR3 coding DNA: TGTGCCAGCAGCTTGGGGGGTACTAATGAAAAACTGTTTTTT. This translates into CASSLGGTNEKLFF. The J gene is TRBJ1-4, the V gene TRBV7-9; D is perhaps TRBD1 (5 bases). The length of the CDR3 is 14 residues. The germline V and J ends were trimmed by 3 bases and 2 bases, with 7 bases remaining between them. Germline V gene sequence: CDR1 SEHNR, CDR2 FQNEAQ (reference sequence).